A selection of T cell receptor beta chains follows, all from one sample in a study of T cell repertoires in cytomegalovirus infection. TCRdb re-analysed the reads in MiXCR, keeping a single row per CDR3 protein. The sample shows about 110,000 distinct CDR3 sequences, approximately 28% of them seen only once. These receptors lack a known antigen. The source was CD8+ T cells from cultured PBMCs, collected from culture after CMV antigen stimulation. The receptors were gathered from a human donor in good health (CMV status not recorded). Some clones in this sample may be carry-over from other donors' samples. Both conserved end residues are part of each CDR3. D genes are given only for firm matches. Rows may omit the clone size; those that give it use once, few, many or a size class.

clone_size j_call v_call d_call cdr3_nt cdr3_aa
few TRBJ1-3 TRBV20-1 NA TGCAGTGCTAGAGTGCCCGACACTAACTCTGGAAACACCATATATTTT CSARVPDTNSGNTIYF
many TRBJ2-1 TRBV10-3 NA TGTGCCATAGCTCAGAGCTCCTACAATGAGCAGTTCTTC CAIAQSSYNEQFF
NA TRBJ2-3 TRBV12-3/TRBV12-4 NA TGTGCCAGCAGTACTGGGACTGCCACAGATACGCAGTATTTT CASSTGTATDTQYF
many TRBJ2-2 TRBV7-3 TRBD2 TGTGCCAGCAGCTCGGGACTAGCGACGGGGGAGCTGTTTTTT CASSSGLATGELFF
NA TRBJ2-7 TRBV6-8 NA TGTGCCAGCAGTTACTCGATCGGTTACGAGCAGTACTTC CASSYSIGYEQYF
few TRBJ2-2 TRBV4-2 TRBD2 TGTGCCAGCAGCTCCCGGGGCAATAGCGGGGGGGGCGGGGAGCTGTTTTTT CASSSRGNSGGGGELFF
NA TRBJ2-1 TRBV5-4 NA TGTGCCAGCAGCGCCGTTCGCGGTTCGGTTGAGCAGTTCTTC CASSAVRGSVEQFF
NA TRBJ1-6 TRBV4-1 TRBD1 TGCGCCAGCAGCCAAGATCCCGGACAGGGGGCGAGATCACCCCTCCACTTT CASSQDPGQGARSPLHF
NA TRBJ2-3 TRBV28 NA TGTGCCAGCAGCCACCGGGACGGCACAGATACGCAGTATTTT CASSHRDGTDTQYF
NA TRBJ2-1 TRBV12-3/TRBV12-4 NA TGTGCCAGCAGAGACGGGAAAGGAGGTAATGAGCAGTTCTTC CASRDGKGGNEQFF
many TRBJ1-4 TRBV7-8 TRBD1 TGTGCCAGCAGCTTACGACAGGGGTCAACTAATGAAAAACTGTTTTTT CASSLRQGSTNEKLFF
many TRBJ2-7 TRBV7-9 NA TGTGCCAGCAGCTCCCAGGGCACCCCCAGAAGGGAGCAGTACTTC CASSSQGTPRREQYF
few TRBJ2-7 TRBV5-6 NA TGTGCCAGCAGCTTAATCCACTACGAGCAGTACTTC CASSLIHYEQYF
NA TRBJ2-7 TRBV7-6 TRBD1 TGTGCCAGCAGCATTGGGACAGGGTCCTACGAGCAGTACTTC CASSIGTGSYEQYF
few TRBJ2-7 TRBV12-3/TRBV12-4 TRBD1 TGTGCCAGCAGCAAATACCCGACAGGGAACAACTACGAGCAGTACTTC CASSKYPTGNNYEQYF
many TRBJ1-1 TRBV7-2 NA TGTGCCAGCAGCTTAGACTTGGGCAGTCTGAACACTGAAGCTTTCTTT CASSLDLGSLNTEAFF
NA TRBJ1-5 TRBV27 NA TGTGCCAGCAGTTCCCAGGGGCAAATGGATCAGCCCCAGCATTTT CASSSQGQMDQPQHF
many TRBJ1-1 TRBV7-6 NA TGTGCCAGCAGCCAGGTTACGGGGGTGAACACTGAAGCTTTCTTT CASSQVTGVNTEAFF
NA TRBJ1-5 TRBV27 NA TGTGCCAGCAGCCCGCTACAGGTTTATAGCAATCAGCCCCAGCATTTT CASSPLQVYSNQPQHF
NA TRBJ2-1 TRBV5-4 TRBD2 TGTGCCAGCAGCTCGGGACTAGCGGGGGGGGGAGGGCAGTTCTTC CASSSGLAGGGGQFF
few TRBJ2-1 TRBV9 NA TGTGCCAGCAGCGTAGGTGGGGCGGCTTACAATGAGCAGTTCTTC CASSVGGAAYNEQFF
many TRBJ2-1 TRBV6-1 NA TGTGCCAGCAGCAGGGACTGGAGCTCCTACAATGAGCAGTTCTTC CASSRDWSSYNEQFF
NA TRBJ2-1 TRBV7-8 TRBD1 TGTGCCAGCAGCCCTTGGACAGGGGGGGATGAGCAGTTCTTC CASSPWTGGDEQFF
NA TRBJ2-7 TRBV7-9 NA TGTGCCAGCAGTCACACAGCCCAGGGCTACGAGCAGTACTTC CASSHTAQGYEQYF
many TRBJ1-6 TRBV7-9 TRBD1 TGTGCCAGCAGCTTACCAGGGGGCTTTTTGGATTCACCCCTCCACTTT CASSLPGGFLDSPLHF
NA TRBJ2-7 TRBV7-9 NA TGTGCCAGCAGCTCAATCTACGAGCAGTACTTC CASSSIYEQYF
few TRBJ2-5 TRBV7-8 NA TGTGCCAGTGCTGGCGGACAGACACAAGAGACCCAGTACTTC CASAGGQTQETQYF
many TRBJ1-6 TRBV28 NA TGTGCCAGCAGTCCGCCGGACGGAAAAAGTTGGGGTTCACCCCTCCACTTT CASSPPDGKSWGSPLHF
NA TRBJ1-2 TRBV6-6 NA TGTGCCAGCAGTTACCCCAACCCGGGACGCTACACCTTC CASSYPNPGRYTF
few TRBJ1-2 TRBV3-1 TRBD1 TGTGCCAGCAGCCAAGGGAACAGGGGCGGCTACACCTTC CASSQGNRGGYTF
NA TRBJ2-5 TRBV6-5 NA TGTGCCAGCAGCCCTGGACCTACCGCGGAGACCCAGTACTTC CASSPGPTAETQYF
many TRBJ2-1 TRBV7-6 TRBD1 TGTGCCAGCAGCTTAGCGAAGGCCAGGTCAGGGGGCGGTGAGCAGTTCTTC CASSLAKARSGGGEQFF
few TRBJ1-5 TRBV6-6 NA TGTGCCAGCAGTTACTCGAGTGGGCAGCCCCAGCATTTT CASSYSSGQPQHF
NA TRBJ2-1 TRBV4-1 NA TGCGCCAGCAGCCTCCTGCCGCATGAGCAGTTCTTC CASSLLPHEQFF
few TRBJ1-1 TRBV7-9 NA TGTGCCAGCAGCCCTGCCTTCCGGACCATGAACACTGAAGCTTTCTTT CASSPAFRTMNTEAFF
NA TRBJ2-3 TRBV6-5 NA TGTGCCAGCAGTGACTACAGCACAGATACGCAGTATTTT CASSDYSTDTQYF
few TRBJ1-4 TRBV28 NA TGTGCCAGCAGTTTAGGAATACACGGACCCCGGGATGAAAAACTGTTTTTT CASSLGIHGPRDEKLFF
NA TRBJ2-3 TRBV4-1 TRBD2 TGCGCCAGCAGCCAACGACTAGCGGGTGACACAGATACGCAGTATTTT CASSQRLAGDTDTQYF
NA TRBJ2-2 TRBV20-1 NA TGCAGTTGTGGGGGCACTAGCGTGAACACCGGGGAGCTGTTTTTT CSCGGTSVNTGELFF
NA TRBJ2-3 TRBV13 NA TGTGCCAGCAGCTTAGGTCAACGCACAGATACGCAGTATTTT CASSLGQRTDTQYF
NA TRBJ2-7 TRBV12-3/TRBV12-4 NA TGTGCCAGCAGCACAAGCCGGTACTACGAGCAGTACTTC CASSTSRYYEQYF
NA TRBJ2-2 TRBV12-3/TRBV12-4 NA TGTGCCAGCAGTTTCGGTACCCCAGGGACCGGGGAGCTGTTTTTT CASSFGTPGTGELFF
NA TRBJ2-3 TRBV7-9 NA TGTGCCAGCGTCGACAGAGATACGCAGTATTTT CASVDRDTQYF
NA TRBJ2-3 TRBV5-5 NA TGTGCCAGCAAACCTTCGTACAGAACAGATACGCAGTATTTT CASKPSYRTDTQYF
NA TRBJ2-2 TRBV4-1 NA TGCGCCAGCAGCCAAGCACCGGGGGAGCTGTTTTTT CASSQAPGELFF
few TRBJ1-2 TRBV4-2 TRBD1 TGTGCCAGCAGCGACAGGGGACGGGGCTACACCTTC CASSDRGRGYTF
NA TRBJ1-1 TRBV10-2 NA TGCGCCAGCAGTGCCGGGCTCCAGAACACTGAAGCTTTCTTT CASSAGLQNTEAFF
many TRBJ1-1 TRBV15 NA TGTGCCACCAGCAGAGATCTCAGGGTAACTGAAGCTTTCTTT CATSRDLRVTEAFF
NA TRBJ2-7 TRBV23-1 NA TGCGCCAGCAGTCCACCCTCATCGGGGGACAGAAAGGACGAGCAGTACTTC CASSPPSSGDRKDEQYF
many TRBJ2-1 TRBV7-6 NA TGTGCCAGCAGCCCCCAGGGATACGAAGACAATGAGCAGTTCTTC CASSPQGYEDNEQFF
many TRBJ2-7 TRBV2 TRBD1 TGTGCCAGCAGTGACTGGACAGGGTCCCACGAGCAGTACTTC CASSDWTGSHEQYF
NA TRBJ1-1 TRBV29-1 NA TGCAGCGTTGGTGGCGTAACTGAAGCTTTCTTT CSVGGVTEAFF